The present TCR beta chain was sequenced within a study of T cell responses to AZD1222 COVID-19 vaccine. TCRdb keeps only in-frame clones here, not all; method: immunoSEQ multiplex PCR. Of more than 60,000 clones in the sample, 85% are singletons; the top ten hold around 19%. CDR3 length: 15 amino acids. V shed 5 bases and J 4 bases; nucleotides not matched to a gene: 11. Germline loops: CDR1 SGHRS, CDR2 YFSETQ. Findings and limits, study-wide: Nearly half of spike-specific TCRs reportedly target variant regions that are unmutated in the B.1.351 and B.1.1.7 variants.

In its sample, this clone was seen once. The antigen remains undetermined. This clonotype was sampled from an adult in good health. Sequencing was performed on peripheral blood, taken on day 0 of AZD1222 vaccination. The chain joins TRBV5-1 to TRBJ1-1, with 7 nucleotides matching TRBD1. CDR3 in DNA: TGCGCCAGCAGTTATAACAGGGGTCGAAGCACTGAAGCTTTCTTT. This gives the protein CASSYNRGRSTEAFF.